A single sample is the source of the 21 T cell receptor beta chains below, sequenced in a study of T cell repertoires in cytomegalovirus infection. Each CDR3 protein is one row after TCRdb ran MiXCR on the reads. The table has about 900,000 distinct CDR3 sequences, around 30% seen once. Which antigens these TCRs recognize remains unknown. Source: cultured CD8+ T cells from PBMCs, taken from culture after CMV antigen stimulation. The receptors come from a human donor in good health (CMV status not recorded). Some clones in this sample may be carry-over from other donors' samples.

V gene TRBV27 combines with J gene TRBJ2-2; D call uncertain. Trimming shortened V by 11 bases and J by 0 bases, and 19 bases separated the two germline ends. The germline V gene has CDR1 MNHEY and CDR2 SMNVEV (reference sequence). This CDR3 region has 16 residues. The CDR3 sequence is CAALTLRGPNTGELFF. CDR3 DNA sequence: TGTGCCGCTTTAACGCTTAGAGGCCCGAACACCGGGGAGCTGTTTTTT.

This clonotype was seen a handful of times. The genes are TRBV6-2 or TRBV6-3 and TRBJ2-7, with 13 nucleotides matching TRBD2. The CDR3 has 16 residues. Germline-derived CDR1 and CDR2 are MNHEY and SVGEGT. J lost 3 bases, V lost 7 bases, and 9 bases had no gene match. The CDR3 coding sequence is TGTGCCAGCACTAGGACTAGCGGGGGACCCTTCTACGAGCAGTACGTC. Its translation: CASTRTSGGPFYEQYV.

The chain links TRBV19 to TRBJ1-2, with D perhaps TRBD1 (6 bases). Germline assignment: CDR1 LNHDA and CDR2 SQIVND (reference sequence). The CDR3 loop spans 15 amino acids. Trimming cost V 6 bases and J 2 bases, with 16 bases left between them. The CDR3 here is CASSNTGPRNYGYTF. The CDR3 DNA is TGTGCCAGTAGCAATACAGGGCCCCGGAACTATGGCTACACCTTC.

This clonotype was observed a handful of times. The chain joins TRBV6-5 to TRBJ1-1; no clear D gene. CDR1 and CDR2 from the germline V gene are MNHEY and SVGAGI. V shed 7 bases and J shed 2 bases, with 11 bases lying between them. CDR3 size: 13 residues. The CDR3 DNA follows: TGTGCCAGCATTAAAAAGGGTAACACTGAAGCTTTCTTT. Its translation is CASIKKGNTEAFF.

This clonotype has more than one count but fewer than ten. The rearrangement joins TRBV6-5 to TRBJ1-3; no clear D. Germline CDR1 reads MNHEY; CDR2 reads SVGAGI. Trimming removed 2 bases at V and 0 bases at J, with 8 bases between. The CDR3 has 15 amino acids. The CDR3 is CASSYRYSSGNTIYF. The CDR3 bases are TGTGCCAGCAGTTACCGTTATAGCTCTGGAAACACCATATATTTT.

This clonotype was counted at least ten times. The rearrangement links TRBV7-8 to TRBJ2-7; TRBD1 aligns across 10 bases. Germline trimming cut 6 bases from V and 5 bases from J; bases unmatched to any gene: 19. This CDR3 comprises 18 residues. Germline V lookup: CDR1 SGHVS, CDR2 FQNEAQ. The CDR3 here is CASRLTSSGTGVLNEQYF. DNA of the CDR3: TGTGCCAGCAGACTCACCTCCTCCGGGACAGGGGTCTTAAACGAGCAGTACTTC.

This clonotype occurred a few times. The chain couples TRBV6-1 to TRBJ2-2; D is perhaps TRBD1 (5 bases). The CDR3 sequence is 16 residues long. Per germline, CDR1 MNHNS and CDR2 SASEGT. The V gene lost 6 bases and the J gene lost 1 base, with 15 bases spanning the gap. The chain's CDR3 is CASSPSGQVNTGELFF. CDR3 DNA: TGTGCCAGCAGCCCTTCAGGGCAGGTGAACACCGGGGAGCTGTTTTTT.

The J gene is TRBJ1-2, the V gene TRBV2, with 10 bases fitting TRBD1. Germline CDR1 and CDR2: SNHLY and FYNNEI. CDR3 size: 15 residues. J gave up 6 bases and V 8 bases, and 12 bases lay outside the gene matches. In DNA form, the CDR3 reads TGTGCCAGCCCCGGGACAGGGGCCCCTCGGCATGGCTACACCTTC. This gives the protein CASPGTGAPRHGYTF.

V and J are TRBV5-6 and TRBJ2-6; TRBD1 or TRBD2 may be the D gene (5 bases each). Germline values: CDR1 SGHDT, CDR2 YYEEEE. The germline V and J ends were trimmed by 5 bases and 3 bases, with 15 bases remaining between them. This CDR3 is built from 16 residues. CDR3 protein: CASRPGAGSGANVLTF. For the CDR3, the DNA is TGTGCCAGCAGGCCGGGCGCAGGGAGTGGGGCCAACGTCCTGACTTTC.

The V gene is TRBV25-1, the J gene TRBJ2-1; D may be TRBD2 (7 bases). Germline lookup yields CDR1 MGHDK and CDR2 SYGVNS. The V and J ends lost 4 bases and 8 bases respectively, with 18 bases between them. The CDR3 runs 15 residues. CDR3 region: CASSGPAGAWDEQFF. The CDR3 bases are TGTGCCAGCAGTGGGCCGGCGGGGGCATGGGATGAGCAGTTCTTC.

This clonotype was picked up a small number of times. This chain uses TRBV6-2 or TRBV6-3 with TRBJ1-1; D call uncertain. Germline CDR1 reads MNHEY; CDR2 reads SVGEGT. This CDR3 is 16 amino acids long. Trimming removed 4 bases at V and 6 bases at J, with 21 bases between. CDR3 coding DNA: TGTGCCAGCAGTTCGGACTCTGACGCTGGAATTGCTGAAGCTTTCTTT. Protein: CASSSDSDAGIAEAFF.

The table lists this clonotype with many counts. The chain joins TRBV7-2 to TRBJ2-2; D is perhaps TRBD1 (6 bases). Trimming left V 10 bases short and J 4 bases short, with 19 bases between. The CDR3 consists of 15 residues. The germline V gene encodes CDR1 SGHTA and CDR2 FQGNSA. CDR3 protein: CATQHLDRSTGELFF. CDR3 in DNA: TGTGCCACCCAGCACCTGGACAGATCCACCGGGGAGCTGTTTTTT.

The V gene is TRBV6-4, the J gene TRBJ2-2; D gene unclear. This CDR3 contains 13 residues. With 8 bases removed from V and 0 bases from J, the gap between germline ends came to 7 bases. Per germline, CDR1 MRHNA and CDR2 SNTAGT. The CDR3 DNA is TGTGCCAGCTCTAACCCGAACACCGGGGAGCTGTTTTTT. It codes for CASSNPNTGELFF.

This chain uses TRBV29-1 with TRBJ1-1; no reliable D call. CDR3 length: 13 amino acids. The V end lost 3 bases, the J end lost 5 bases, and 13 bases lay between the germline ends. Germline V lookup: CDR1 SQVTM, CDR2 ANQGSEA. The CDR3 spells CSVDPRLGTEAFF. The CDR3 DNA reads TGCAGCGTTGACCCCCGACTTGGAACTGAAGCTTTCTTT.

This clonotype came up a few times. The chain has TRBV12-3 or TRBV12-4 and TRBJ1-1; D is unresolved. The CDR3 length is 17 residues. Trimming stripped 5 bases from V and 1 base from J, with 20 bases between. The CDR3 loop is CASSLGLSRLRNTEAFF. In DNA, the CDR3 is TGTGCCAGCAGTCTAGGACTTTCTAGACTGAGGAACACTGAAGCTTTCTTT.

The V gene is TRBV19, the J gene TRBJ2-1, with a tentative D call TRBD1 (6 bases). CDR1 LNHDA and CDR2 SQIVND come from the germline V gene (reference sequence). V shed 5 bases and J shed 8 bases, with 19 bases lying between them. The CDR3 runs 15 residues. This chain's CDR3 is CASSQGTPLGYEQFF. As DNA, the CDR3 is TGTGCCAGTAGTCAGGGGACACCTCTTGGGTATGAGCAGTTCTTC.

The chain combines TRBV28 with TRBJ2-1; 7 bases agree with TRBD2. J gave up 8 bases and V 1 base, and 11 bases lay outside the gene matches. CDR3 length: 16 amino acids. Per the germline V gene, CDR1 is MDHEN and CDR2 is SYDVKM. This CDR3 is CASSLSHPTSADEQFF. As DNA, the CDR3 is TGTGCCAGCAGTTTATCCCACCCTACTAGCGCGGATGAGCAGTTCTTC.

V is TRBV12-3 or TRBV12-4 and J is TRBJ1-4; D might be TRBD1 (6 bases). The germline V and J ends were trimmed by 3 bases and 7 bases, with 12 bases remaining between them. CDR3 length: 14 residues. The CDR3 DNA follows: TGTGCCAGCAGTTTCGCCGGACAGATTGAAAAACTGTTTTTT. The encoded protein is CASSFAGQIEKLFF.

The rearrangement links TRBV6-5 to TRBJ2-2; 10 nucleotides agree with TRBD1. Germline V lookup: CDR1 MNHEY, CDR2 SVGAGI. Germline trimming cut 1 base from V and 3 bases from J; bases unmatched to any gene: 2. This CDR3 is 16 amino acids long. CDR3 amino acids: CASSYFGTGDTGELFF. The CDR3 DNA reads as TGTGCCAGCAGTTACTTTGGGACAGGGGACACCGGGGAGCTGTTTTTT.

The chain uses TRBV9 and TRBJ2-3; the D gene is possibly TRBD1 (6 bases). Trimming removed 0 bases from V and 2 bases from J, with 19 bases in between. CDR3 length: 18 residues. CDR1 and CDR2 (germline): SGDLS, YYNGEE. Written as DNA, the CDR3 is TGTGCCAGCAGCGTAGCTGGTCGTTCGCAGGGACACACAGATACGCAGTATTTT. Translating gives CASSVAGRSQGHTDTQYF.

The chain couples TRBV6-6 to TRBJ1-3; D remains ambiguous. This CDR3 has 14 residues. CDR1 and CDR2 (germline): MNHNY, SVGAGI (reference sequence). V lost 5 bases and J 3 bases, leaving 11 bases between the germline ends. The chain's CDR3 is CASSDREDGNTIYF. As DNA, the CDR3 is TGTGCCAGCAGTGACCGGGAGGATGGAAACACCATATATTTT.